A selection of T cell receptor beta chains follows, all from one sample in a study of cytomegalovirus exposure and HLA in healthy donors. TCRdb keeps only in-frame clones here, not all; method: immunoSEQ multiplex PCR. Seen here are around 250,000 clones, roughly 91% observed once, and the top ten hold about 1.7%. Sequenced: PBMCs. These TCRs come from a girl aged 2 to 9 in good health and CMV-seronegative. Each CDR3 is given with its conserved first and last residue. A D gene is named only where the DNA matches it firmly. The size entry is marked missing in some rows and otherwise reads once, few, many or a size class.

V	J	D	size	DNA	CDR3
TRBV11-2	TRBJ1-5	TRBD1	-	TGTGCTAGCAGCTGGGACAGTAGCAATCAGCCCCAGCATTTT	CASSWDSSNQPQHF
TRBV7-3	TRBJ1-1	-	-	TGTGCCAGCAGCTTAACGAGTAACACTGAAGCTTTCTTT	CASSLTSNTEAFF
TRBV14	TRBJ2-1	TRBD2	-	TGTGCCAGCAGCCAAGTGACTAGCGGACTTTACAATGAGCAGTTCTTC	CASSQVTSGLYNEQFF
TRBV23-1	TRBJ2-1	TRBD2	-	TGCGCCAGCAGTCTCATACAGGGGGTGGCTAGCGGGAGGGCCAATAATGAGCAGTTCTTC	CASSLIQGVASGRANNEQFF
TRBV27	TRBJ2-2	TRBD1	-	TGTGCCAGCACCCGGGACAGGCTGAACACCGGGGAGCTGTTTTTT	CASTRDRLNTGELFF
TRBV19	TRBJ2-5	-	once	TGTGCCAGTAGTTGGCGGGACCAAGAGACCCAGTACTTC	CASSWRDQETQYF
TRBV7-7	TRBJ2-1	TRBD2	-	TGTGCTAGCAGCACGGGACTAGCGGGGGGCGGGGAGCAGTTCTTC	CASSTGLAGGGEQFF
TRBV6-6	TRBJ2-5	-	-	TGTGCCACGCGTTACGCAGAGACCCAGTACTTC	CATRYAETQYF
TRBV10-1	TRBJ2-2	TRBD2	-	TGCGCCAGCAGTCCGCCTAGCGGGGTAAACACCGGGGAGCTGTTTTTT	CASSPPSGVNTGELFF
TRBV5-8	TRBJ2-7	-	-	TGTGCCAGCAGCTTGATCGCGACAGCCTACGAGCAGTACTTC	CASSLIATAYEQYF
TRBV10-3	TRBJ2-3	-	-	TGTGCCATCAGAGGAACAGGGAGCACAGATACGCAGTATTTT	CAIRGTGSTDTQYF
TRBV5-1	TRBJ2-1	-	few	TGCGCCAGCAGCCTTATTCTCGGGGGGCAGGGGCAGTTCTTC	CASSLILGGQGQFF
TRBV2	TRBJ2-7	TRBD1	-	TGTGCCAGCAGCGTCCAGCAGGGGGTGAACGAGCAGTACTTC	CASSVQQGVNEQYF
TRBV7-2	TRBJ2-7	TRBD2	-	TGTGCCAGCAGCTTACGCTCCGGACTAGCGGCCTCCTACGAGCAGTACTTC	CASSLRSGLAASYEQYF
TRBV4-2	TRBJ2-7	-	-	TGTGCCAGCAGCCAAGATGAGGGTTCCTACGAGCAGTACTTC	CASSQDEGSYEQYF
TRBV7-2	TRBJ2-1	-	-	TGTGCCAGCAGCTTCTACAGGGACGCTGAGCAGTTCTTC	CASSFYRDAEQFF
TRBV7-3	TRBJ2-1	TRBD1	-	TGTGCCAGCAGGAAGGGACAGCCGAGCTCCTACAATGAGCAGTTCTTC	CASRKGQPSSYNEQFF
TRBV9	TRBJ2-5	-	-	TGTGCCAGCAGCGTTTACTCGACCTCTGGAGGCAGCCAAGAGACCCAGTACTTC	CASSVYSTSGGSQETQYF
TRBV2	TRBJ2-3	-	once	TGTGCCGCCAGCGGTAGCACAGATACGCAGTATTTT	CAASGSTDTQYF
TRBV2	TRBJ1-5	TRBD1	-	TGTGCCAGCAGTGGACGGACAGGGTCTAGGCAGCCCCAGCATTTT	CASSGRTGSRQPQHF
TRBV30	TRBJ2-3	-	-	TGTGCCTGGAGTGAGGGACACATAATATTGGGCTCGTCAAGGGCTAGCACAGATACGCAGTATTTT	CAWSEGHIILGSSRASTDTQYF
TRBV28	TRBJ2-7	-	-	TGTGCCAGCAGTCCTCCGGGTTACGAGCAGTACTTC	CASSPPGYEQYF
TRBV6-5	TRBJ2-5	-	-	TGTGCCAGCAGTTACAGGGGCCAAGAGACCCAGTACTTC	CASSYRGQETQYF
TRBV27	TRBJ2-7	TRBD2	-	TGTGCCAGCAGGGGTAGCGGGAGTCCCGGCGAGCAGTACTTC	CASRGSGSPGEQYF
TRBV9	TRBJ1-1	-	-	TGTGCCAGCAGCGTAGCGAAGGGGGAAAACACTGAAGCTTTCTTT	CASSVAKGENTEAFF